This paragraph covers one T cell receptor (beta chain) sequence. Its recognized antigen is unknown. Base qualities were left out, and no much larger clone turns up one base away. Patients with hyperthyroidism were aged 18 to 65 years, had been newly diagnosed, and had a disease duration of less than 2 months. Patients were excluded if they had other autoimmune diseases, uncontrolled infections, pregnancy or lactation. Clinical symptoms, serum thyroxine, TRAb, thyroid ultrasound and orbital computed tomography were used for diagnosis. Total RNA was extracted with Trizol reagent and quality-checked on an Agilent 2100 Bioanalyzer. This sample was taken from a study of Graves' ophthalmopathy and Graves' hyperthyroidism (dated by TCRdb to the late 2010s). For the study in its entirety: A patient counted as having stable hyperthyroidism if there was no progression to ophthalmopathy within 18 months of follow-up. The study used signatures of the TCR beta repertoire to tell Graves' ophthalmopathy apart from Graves' hyperthyroidism and to predict which patients would progress to ophthalmopathy. In total, 135 blood samples were TCR-sequenced: around 42 ophthalmopathy, roughly 80 hyperthyroidism and some 17 hyperthyroidism-to-ophthalmopathy patients. To explore V-J signatures distinguishing ophthalmopathy from hyperthyroidism, a discovery set of 100 or so patients (around 44 ophthalmopathy, some 57 stable hyperthyroidism) was enrolled. The independent validation cohort included 20 or so hyperthyroidism patients plus 17 patients who later progressed from hyperthyroidism to ophthalmopathy. In roughly six hyperthyroidism patients, T-cell repertoires of thyroid tissue and blood were compared. Once sampling was done, hyperthyroidism patients were given methimazole at a starting dose of 30 mg daily, while ophthalmopathy patients were given high-dose intravenous methylprednisolone. The paper's findings and limits, for the study overall: Ophthalmopathy was separated from stable hyperthyroidism by the 13-signature model with about 85% sensitivity and 81.08% specificity in cross-validation and with 80%/75% in the test set. Sample size was not predetermined statistically, and investigators were not blinded to group allocation. In validation, the model predicted ophthalmopathy progression with over 60% sensitivity and roughly 72% specificity; more than ten predicted patients were CT-confirmed with GO in a median of approximately six months. Most of the expanded thyroid clonotypes with a frequency above 0.001 were also detected in blood, and it was suggested that the thyroid immune response may be reflected by blood repertoires.

From cysteine to phenylalanine, the CDR3 is 18 amino acids long. Solely the CDR3 DNA is kept, with 54 bases framed from the first base. The germline V gene gives CDR1 as KGHDR and CDR2 as SFDVKD. Ends trimmed: V by 4 bases, J by 0 bases; bases unmatched to a gene: 8. For repertoire sequencing, the TCR beta CDR3 regions were amplified from RNA transcripts. The first round was an RT-PCR using HTBI primers with the Qiagen OneStep RT-PCR kit, and this first round was followed by a second-round multiplex PCR, then size selection and purification. Sequencing of the libraries was carried out on an Illumina HiSeq2000 in paired-end mode with 100 bp reads. The published analysis was carried out like this. SOAPnuke was used to process the reads, removing any read that contained adapters or uncalled bases, had a mean Phred below 15, or lacked an exact match to the constant primer or identifier. COPE v1.2.5 was used to merge the high-quality paired reads. Unique nucleotide sequences were defined as clonotypes and aligned to IMGT TRB V, D and J references using MiTCR v1.1. Analysis was restricted to V-J combinations with a frequency above 0.0001, which covered approximately 99% of repertoires. For each V-J combination, a TCR clonal expansion and chaos score was defined as F50 clonal expansion divided by the chaos observed in the TCRdist matrix. Welch's t-statistics and random forest were used to narrow the features down to 13 V-J combinations, which were then fed into a naive Bayes classifier. The similarity between thyroid and blood repertoires was quantified using the Morisita-Horn index. TCRdb reprocessing: public reads trimmed at Q25 with fastp, clones called with MiXCR, in-frame beta chains kept. Rows with a matching CDR3 protein are joined into one entry that keeps the most common DNA and genes. The authors' filters were not applied to this entry. The sample table records around 520,000 distinct CDR3 sequences; just under 40% of these occur just once. About 4.6% of the sample goes to the ten largest clones.

This receptor was taken from an adult man with Graves' hyperthyroidism. Material: peripheral blood or thyroid tissue (not recorded which). The V and J genes are TRBV24-1 and TRBJ2-6, with 7 bases matching TRBD1. At the DNA level, the sequence is TGTGCCACCAGTGACGGGACAGCCGAAATCTCTGGGGCCAACGTCCTGACTTTC. It translates to CATSDGTAEISGANVLTF.